The text below deals with one T cell receptor beta chain. This CDR3 is 15 amino acids long. The V end was cut by 5 bases, the J end by 4 bases, with 15 bases between. Germline CDR1 MDHEN, CDR2 SYDVKM. The data were taken from a study of blood T cell repertoires in COVID-19. Study in general: Sample material is recorded as cDNA or gDNA derived from T cells, B-cell-depleted T cells, or PBMCs.

Produced via immunoSEQ multiplex PCR; TCRdb's table is partial and in-frame only. The sample holds about 100,000 clones, 70% to 80% seen once. The TCR comes from a man between 65 and 85 years old with active or convalescent COVID-19. V gene TRBV28 combines with J gene TRBJ2-1; D is undetermined. The sample consisted of peripheral blood. The CDR3 reads CASSPPRGEYNEQFF. CDR3 coding DNA: TGTGCCAGCAGTCCCCCCAGAGGCGAGTACAATGAGCAGTTCTTC.